This T cell receptor beta chain was identified during a study of CD8 T cells in Susac syndrome. RNA, at 0.5 to 1 ug, was reverse transcribed with random hexamers. Via MiXCR, TCRdb re-called the immunoSEQ multiplex PCR reads, giving one row per CDR3 protein. The sample lists about 120,000 distinct CDR3 sequences; 96% were seen once. This clonotype appeared a single time. As yet, its antigen is unknown. Whole-study results and caveats: The CD4+ T cell repertoires, which came from Susac syndrome patients, showed no sign of clonal expansion.

This TCR was sampled from a human donor with Susac syndrome. The sample consisted of CD4+ T cells from PBMCs.

CDR3 loop: CASSLGPLYNEQFF. The CDR3 nucleotides are TGTGCCAGCAGTTTAGGTCCTCTCTACAATGAGCAGTTCTTC. This chain joins TRBV27 and TRBJ2-1; D ambiguous. The CDR3 contains 14 residues. The V and J ends lost 2 bases and 3 bases respectively, with 8 bases between them. CDR1 is MNHEY, CDR2 SMNVEV, per germline (reference sequence).